These T cell receptor beta chains were read from a single sample in a study of T cells in localized non-small cell lung cancer. Assay used: immunoSEQ multiplex PCR; TCRdb lists only in-frame clones, some missing. The sample shows over 20,000 clones, 88% of them seen only once. The sequencing used peripheral blood mononuclear cells, collected before any cancer treatment. The receptors come from a male donor aged 60 or over with stage II lung adenocarcinoma. Each CDR3 is given without its conserved first and last residue. Each record gives: CDR3 protein, V gene, clone size, D gene. The D gene is left open where the match is weak. Part of the rows lack a size; the others show once, few, many or a class for expanded clones.

CDR3aa: ASSLAGTSYGELF; v_gene: TRBV7-2; abundance: .; d_gene: TRBD2
CDR3aa: ASSQSKNTINTEAF; v_gene: TRBV18; abundance: .; d_gene: .
CDR3aa: ASWGRGGNQPQH; v_gene: TRBV27; abundance: once; d_gene: .
CDR3aa: ASSSFRDSDPYEQY; v_gene: TRBV27; abundance: .; d_gene: TRBD1
CDR3aa: ASSPLGTGELF; v_gene: TRBV18; abundance: .; d_gene: .
CDR3aa: ASSIGRSGNTIY; v_gene: TRBV19; abundance: .; d_gene: .
CDR3aa: AISEMIGGLNTEAF; v_gene: TRBV10-3; abundance: .; d_gene: .
CDR3aa: ASIRAGLGGGTQY; v_gene: TRBV28; abundance: .; d_gene: .
CDR3aa: ASSKGSPNTEAF; v_gene: TRBV2; abundance: .; d_gene: .
CDR3aa: ASSPRWRGSKGVSGNTIY; v_gene: TRBV13; abundance: .; d_gene: .
CDR3aa: ASSSTGASPFYEQY; v_gene: TRBV28; abundance: .; d_gene: .
CDR3aa: ASSGLADTDTQY; v_gene: TRBV2; abundance: .; d_gene: TRBD2
CDR3aa: ASTPHRAGELF; v_gene: TRBV6-5; abundance: .; d_gene: .
CDR3aa: ASSLSVAGGFYEQY; v_gene: TRBV27; abundance: .; d_gene: TRBD2
CDR3aa: ASSDGGAETQY; v_gene: TRBV2; abundance: .; d_gene: .